A selection of T cell receptor beta chains follows, all from one sample in a study of cytomegalovirus exposure and HLA in healthy donors. TCRdb's table, derived via immunoSEQ multiplex PCR, lists solely in-frame clones and lacks some. Altogether 250,000 to 350,000 clones are present, about 75% being singletons, with the ten largest covering under 3%. The material sequenced was PBMCs. These receptors were taken from a female donor in good health and CMV-seronegative. The CDR3 runs from the conserved cysteine through the conserved F or W. D genes are given only for firm matches. Clone size is not always given. Where it is, it says once, few, many or a class for expanded clones.

size	D	V	J	DNA	CDR3
-	-	TRBV5-1	TRBJ1-2	TGCGCCAGCAGCTTGGGGCAGGGGCGATCTAACTATGGCTACACCTTC	CASSLGQGRSNYGYTF
-	TRBD1	TRBV9	TRBJ2-7	TGTGCCAGCAGCCGGGACAGTGTCTACGAGCAGTACTTC	CASSRDSVYEQYF
-	-	TRBV6-1	TRBJ1-5	TGTGCCAGCAGTTGGGGAGACAATCAGCCCCAGCATTTT	CASSWGDNQPQHF
-	TRBD2	TRBV27	TRBJ2-2	TGTGCCAGCAGTTTGGCTAGCGGCCTTAGCGGGGAGCTGTTTTTT	CASSLASGLSGELFF
-	-	TRBV7-2	TRBJ2-2	TGTGCCAGCAGCTTAGCGTTACAGATCACCGGGGAGCTGTTTTTT	CASSLALQITGELFF
-	TRBD2	TRBV7-3	TRBJ2-1	TGTGCCAGCAGCTTAGGGACTAGCGGCAATGAGCAGTTCTTC	CASSLGTSGNEQFF
-	-	TRBV19	TRBJ2-7	TGTGCCAGTCAGCTCAGGGAAGGGGTCTTCCCACCCTACGAGCAGTACTTC	CASQLREGVFPPYEQYF
few	TRBD2	TRBV2	TRBJ2-1	TGTGCCAGTGGCCAAACCGGGACTAGCAATGAGCAGTTCTTC	CASGQTGTSNEQFF
-	TRBD1	TRBV11-3	TRBJ1-1	TGTGCCAGCAGCCCGACAGGGGGGAACACTGAAGCTTTCTTT	CASSPTGGNTEAFF
-	-	TRBV5-1	TRBJ2-1	TGCGCCAGCAAAAACGCAGGGGCGGATGAGCAGTTCTTC	CASKNAGADEQFF
-	-	TRBV5-8	TRBJ2-7	TGTGCCAGCATCCTTTATTTTAGCGGTCTCTACGAGCAGTACTTC	CASILYFSGLYEQYF
-	TRBD2	TRBV4-2	TRBJ2-7	TGTGCCAGCAGCCAAGCCGGGACTAGCGGACACTACGAGCAGTACTTC	CASSQAGTSGHYEQYF
few	-	TRBV15	TRBJ2-7	TGTGCCACCAGCAGAGGCTTAGCGGAGCCCGAGCAGTACTTC	CATSRGLAEPEQYF
-	-	TRBV28	TRBJ2-7	TGTGCCAGCAGCCGAGTAGCACCTTACGAGCAGTACTTC	CASSRVAPYEQYF
-	-	TRBV5-1	TRBJ1-4	TGCGCCAGCAGCTCCGCGGGGGCAACTAATGAAAAACTGTTTTTT	CASSSAGATNEKLFF
once	TRBD1	TRBV10-3	TRBJ2-1	TGTGCCATCAGTGATGCGGCAGGGGGTCGCGATGAGCAGTTCTTC	CAISDAAGGRDEQFF
-	-	TRBV5-4	TRBJ2-3	TGTGCCAGCAGCTTGGCCGGGAAAGATACGCAGTATTTT	CASSLAGKDTQYF
-	TRBD2	TRBV19	TRBJ2-7	TGTGCCAGTAGTATTGCGGGAGTTCCCTACGAGCAGTACTTC	CASSIAGVPYEQYF
-	-	TRBV11-1	TRBJ2-1	TGTGCCAGCAGCTCCGGCGTTTGGGGGCCGATATCCTACAATGAGCAGTTCTTC	CASSSGVWGPISYNEQFF
-	-	TRBV5-1	TRBJ2-5	TGCGCCAGCAGCTTGGAGTGGGAGGCCAAGACCCAGTACTTC	CASSLEWEAKTQYF
few	TRBD1	TRBV5-1	TRBJ2-5	TGCGCCAGCAGCTTCCAGGGGGCGATGGGAGAGACCCAGTACTTC	CASSFQGAMGETQYF
few	-	TRBV18	TRBJ1-5	TGTGCCAGCTCACCTGACAGGAATCAGCCCCAGCATTTT	CASSPDRNQPQHF
-	TRBD2	TRBV10-3	TRBJ2-7	TGTGCCATCAGTCCCGGGACTAGCGGGGGATTCTCCTACGAGCAGTACTTC	CAISPGTSGGFSYEQYF
-	TRBD1	TRBV7-2	TRBJ2-7	TGTGCCAGCAGCTCCCCATACAGGGGGTCCTACGAGCAGTACTTC	CASSSPYRGSYEQYF
-	TRBD2	TRBV2	TRBJ2-7	TGTGCCAGCAGCTCGACTAGCGGGGTTTACGAGCAGTACTTC	CASSSTSGVYEQYF
few	TRBD1	TRBV7-2	TRBJ1-5	TGTGCCAGCAGCACTACAGGGGGCGAGGAGCAGCCCCAGCATTTT	CASSTTGGEEQPQHF
-	TRBD2	TRBV18	TRBJ2-7	TGTGCCAGCTCACCACCGGGACTAGCGGGAGCTGCCGAGCAGTACTTC	CASSPPGLAGAAEQYF
-	-	TRBV2	TRBJ2-7	TGTGCCAGCACTGCCCGCGAGGGCTCCTACGAGCAGTACTTC	CASTAREGSYEQYF
-	TRBD2	TRBV6-6	TRBJ2-7	TGTGCCAGCAGTTACGGGCTAGCGGGAGACGAGCAGTACTTC	CASSYGLAGDEQYF
-	-	TRBV5-1	TRBJ1-1	TGCGCCAGCAGCCGCGGATACACTGAGGAAGCTTTCTTT	CASSRGYTEEAFF
-	-	TRBV5-3	TRBJ1-5	TGTGCCAGAAGCTTGGACTTGCAGCCCCAGCATTTT	CARSLDLQPQHF
-	TRBD2	TRBV7-6	TRBJ2-3	TGTGCCAGCAGCTTCAGGATAGCGGGGGGGACTAGCACAGATACGCAGTATTTT	CASSFRIAGGTSTDTQYF
-	-	TRBV19	TRBJ2-5	TGTGCCAGTAGTACTGGTGGCACCCAGTACTTC	CASSTGGTQYF
-	TRBD1	TRBV5-1	TRBJ1-1	TGCGCCAGCACTCTGGACAGGGCGAACACTGAAGCTTTCTTT	CASTLDRANTEAFF
once	-	TRBV2	TRBJ1-6	TGTGCCAGCAGTGGACAGACTTATAATTCACCCCTCCACTTT	CASSGQTYNSPLHF
few	-	TRBV20-1	TRBJ1-1	TGCAGCGCCTGGGGGGGTACTGAAGCTTTCTTT	CSAWGGTEAFF
-	-	TRBV9	TRBJ1-3	TGTGCCAGCAGCAGGGGTTGGGGCTCTGGAAACACCATATATTTT	CASSRGWGSGNTIYF
-	TRBD2	TRBV5-1	TRBJ2-7	TGCGCCAGCAGCAAAGAACTAGCGTCCTACGAGCAGTACTTC	CASSKELASYEQYF
few	-	TRBV5-1	TRBJ2-5	TGCGCCAGCAGCTTGGCCGCAGGGGAGGGCGAGACCCAGTACTTC	CASSLAAGEGETQYF
-	-	TRBV7-4	TRBJ1-5	TGTGCCAGCAGCAAGCAGGGGTACGGGTGGAATCAGCCCCAGCATTTT	CASSKQGYGWNQPQHF
-	-	TRBV29-1	TRBJ2-2	TGCAGCGTTGCTCGGGGTACCGGGGAGCTGTTTTTT	CSVARGTGELFF
-	TRBD1	TRBV28	TRBJ2-3	TGTGCCAGCAGTACAGGACAGGGCTGGAGCACAGATACGCAGTATTTT	CASSTGQGWSTDTQYF
-	TRBD2	TRBV9	TRBJ2-1	TGTGCCAGCAGCGTAGCTAGCGGGAGCTACTATGAGCAGTTCTTC	CASSVASGSYYEQFF
-	TRBD2	TRBV6-1	TRBJ2-7	TGTGCCAGCAGTGAGGGACTGCCTAGCGGGAGTGTTTCCTACGAGCAGTACTTC	CASSEGLPSGSVSYEQYF
-	TRBD2	TRBV25-1	TRBJ2-1	TGTGCCAGTAACCTAGCGGGCTACAATGAGCAGTTCTTC	CASNLAGYNEQFF
-	TRBD1	TRBV5-5	TRBJ1-1	TGTGCCAGCAGCCAAGACTGGGCAGGGGGAAACACTGAAGCTTTCTTT	CASSQDWAGGNTEAFF
-	-	TRBV5-6	TRBJ2-1	TGTGCCAGCAGCTTCCGGGTCCGCTACAATGAGCAGTTCTTC	CASSFRVRYNEQFF
-	TRBD1	TRBV6-5	TRBJ1-6	TGTGCCAGCAGGGCACAGGGGGTAAATTCACCCCTCCACTTT	CASRAQGVNSPLHF
-	-	TRBV15	TRBJ2-3	TGTGCCACCAGCGGGGCCCAGACAGATACGCAGTATTTT	CATSGAQTDTQYF
-	-	TRBV5-1	TRBJ1-3	TGCGCCAGCAGCCCTCGGACAGATGGAAACACCATATATTTT	CASSPRTDGNTIYF
-	-	TRBV5-1	TRBJ1-2	TGCGCCAGCAGCCCGGGGGAGGGTTATGGCTACACCTTC	CASSPGEGYGYTF